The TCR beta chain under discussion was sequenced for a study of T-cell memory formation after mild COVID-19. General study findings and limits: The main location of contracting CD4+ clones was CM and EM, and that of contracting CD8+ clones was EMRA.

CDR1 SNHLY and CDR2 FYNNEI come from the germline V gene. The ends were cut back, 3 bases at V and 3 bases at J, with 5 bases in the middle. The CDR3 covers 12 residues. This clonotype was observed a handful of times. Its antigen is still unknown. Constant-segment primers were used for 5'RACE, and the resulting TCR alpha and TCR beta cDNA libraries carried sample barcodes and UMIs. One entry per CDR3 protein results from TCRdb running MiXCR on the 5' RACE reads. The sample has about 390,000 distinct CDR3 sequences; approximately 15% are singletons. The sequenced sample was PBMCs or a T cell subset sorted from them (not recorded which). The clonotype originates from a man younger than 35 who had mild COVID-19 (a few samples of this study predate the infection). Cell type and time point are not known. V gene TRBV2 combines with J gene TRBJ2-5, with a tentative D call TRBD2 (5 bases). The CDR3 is CASSEEEETQYF. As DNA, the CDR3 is TGTGCCAGCAGTGAGGAGGAAGAGACCCAGTACTTC.